This T cell receptor (beta chain) came from a study of blood T cells in healthy people across ages. V was cut by 2 bases and J by 5 bases, with 25 bases left in between. Germline V lookup: CDR1 PRHDT, CDR2 FYEKMQ (reference sequence). CDR3 length: 18 residues. A second about 7 to 11 cycle PCR used barcoded and J-beta primers. TCRdb analysed the 5' RACE reads with MiXCR anew, one entry per CDR3 protein. The sample yields fewer than 1,000,000 distinct CDR3 sequences, 46% seen once. The material sequenced was blood. The receptor comes from a man aged 80 or over in good health. The genes are TRBV13 and TRBJ2-7; D uncertain. The CDR3 DNA reads as TGTGCCAGCAGCTTATCCCCCCATTCGGAGCCGATTACCCACGAGCAGTACTTC. It specifies CASSLSPHSEPITHEQYF.